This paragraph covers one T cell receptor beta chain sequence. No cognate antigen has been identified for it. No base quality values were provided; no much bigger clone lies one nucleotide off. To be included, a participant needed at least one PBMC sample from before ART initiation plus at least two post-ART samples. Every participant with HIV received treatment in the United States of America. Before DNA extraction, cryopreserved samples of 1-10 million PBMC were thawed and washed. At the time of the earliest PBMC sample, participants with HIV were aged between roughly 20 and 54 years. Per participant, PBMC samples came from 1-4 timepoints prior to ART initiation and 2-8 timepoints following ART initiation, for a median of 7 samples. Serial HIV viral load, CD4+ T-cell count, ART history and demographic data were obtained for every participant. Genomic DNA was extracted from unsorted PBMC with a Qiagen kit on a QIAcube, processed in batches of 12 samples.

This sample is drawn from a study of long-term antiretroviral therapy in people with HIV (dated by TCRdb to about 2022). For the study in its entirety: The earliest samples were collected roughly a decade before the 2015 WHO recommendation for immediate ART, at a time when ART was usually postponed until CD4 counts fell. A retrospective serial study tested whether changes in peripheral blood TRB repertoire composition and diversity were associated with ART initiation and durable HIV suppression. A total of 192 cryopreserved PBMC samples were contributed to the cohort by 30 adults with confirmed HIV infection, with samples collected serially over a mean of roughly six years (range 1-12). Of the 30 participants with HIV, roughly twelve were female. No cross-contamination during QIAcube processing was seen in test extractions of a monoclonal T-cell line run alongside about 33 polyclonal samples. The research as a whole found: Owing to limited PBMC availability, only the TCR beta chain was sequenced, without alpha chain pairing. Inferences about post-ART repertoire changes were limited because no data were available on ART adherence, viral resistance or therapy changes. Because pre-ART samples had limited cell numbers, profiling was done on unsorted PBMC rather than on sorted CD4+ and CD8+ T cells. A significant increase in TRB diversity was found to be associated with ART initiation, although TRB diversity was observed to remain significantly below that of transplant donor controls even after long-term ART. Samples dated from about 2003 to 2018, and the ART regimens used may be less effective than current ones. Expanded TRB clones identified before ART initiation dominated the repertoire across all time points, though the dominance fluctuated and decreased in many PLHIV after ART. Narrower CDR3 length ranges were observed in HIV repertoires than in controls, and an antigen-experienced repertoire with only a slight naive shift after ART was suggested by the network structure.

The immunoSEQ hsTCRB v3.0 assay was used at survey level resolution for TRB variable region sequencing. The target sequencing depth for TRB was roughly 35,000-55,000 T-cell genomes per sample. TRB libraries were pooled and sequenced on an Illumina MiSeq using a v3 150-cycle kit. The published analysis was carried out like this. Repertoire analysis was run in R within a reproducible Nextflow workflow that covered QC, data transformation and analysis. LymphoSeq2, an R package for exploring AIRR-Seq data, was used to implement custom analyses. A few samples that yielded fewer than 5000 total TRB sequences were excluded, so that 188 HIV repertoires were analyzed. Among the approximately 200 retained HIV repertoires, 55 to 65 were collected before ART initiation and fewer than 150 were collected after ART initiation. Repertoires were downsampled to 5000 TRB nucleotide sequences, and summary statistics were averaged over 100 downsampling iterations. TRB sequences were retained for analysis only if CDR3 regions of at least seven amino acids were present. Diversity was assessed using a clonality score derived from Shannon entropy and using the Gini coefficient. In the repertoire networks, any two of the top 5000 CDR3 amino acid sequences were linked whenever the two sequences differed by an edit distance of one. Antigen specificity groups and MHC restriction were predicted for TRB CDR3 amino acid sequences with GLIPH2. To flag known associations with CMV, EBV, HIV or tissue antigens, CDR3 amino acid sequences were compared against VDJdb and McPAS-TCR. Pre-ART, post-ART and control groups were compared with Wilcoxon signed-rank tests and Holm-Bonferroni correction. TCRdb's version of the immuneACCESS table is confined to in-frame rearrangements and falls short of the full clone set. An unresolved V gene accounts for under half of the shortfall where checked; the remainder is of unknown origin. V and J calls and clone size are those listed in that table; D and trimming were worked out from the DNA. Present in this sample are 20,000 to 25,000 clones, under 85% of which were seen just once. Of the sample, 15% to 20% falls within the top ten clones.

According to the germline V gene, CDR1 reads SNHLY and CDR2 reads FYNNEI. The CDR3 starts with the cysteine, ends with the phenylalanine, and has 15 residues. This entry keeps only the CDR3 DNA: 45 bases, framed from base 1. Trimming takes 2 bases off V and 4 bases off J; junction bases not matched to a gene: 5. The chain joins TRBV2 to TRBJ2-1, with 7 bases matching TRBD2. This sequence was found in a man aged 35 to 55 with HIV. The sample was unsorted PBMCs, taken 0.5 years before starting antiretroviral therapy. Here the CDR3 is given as CASSEYGGSYNEQFF. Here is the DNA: TGTGCCAGCAGTGAATACGGGGGGTCTTACAATGAGCAGTTCTTC.